Listed here are 29 T cell receptor beta chains from one sample, sequenced in a study of chemoradiotherapy in HPV16-positive cancers. The protocol was immunoSEQ multiplex PCR, while the TCRdb copy is restricted to in-frame clones and leaves out a portion. Of roughly 6,900 clones listed, around 74% are singletons. This sample was taken from a patient who underwent chemoradiotherapy. The receptor set was obtained from a human donor with HPV-associated anogenital cancer.

The chain couples TRBV6-1 to TRBJ2-7; TRBD1 is a possible D gene (6 bases). V lost 4 bases to trimming and J lost 2 bases, with 18 bases between them. CDR1 and CDR2 from the germline V gene are MNHNS and SASEGT. The CDR3 consists of 16 residues. For the CDR3, the DNA is TGTGCCAGCAGTGGGACAGACCAAAGGGGTACCTACGAGCAGTACTTC. Translating it yields CASSGTDQRGTYEQYF.

The chain employs TRBV5-1 and TRBJ2-7; D is unresolved. CDR3 length equals 12 residues. Trimming took off 7 bases at V and 6 bases at J, with 14 bases between the two ends. Looked up from germline, CDR1 is SGHRS and CDR2 is YFSETQ. CDR3 protein: CASHAPGSEQYF. CDR3 DNA: TGCGCCAGCCACGCCCCGGGTTCCGAGCAGTACTTC. The whole variable domain, remainder taken from reference TRBV5-1 and TRBJ2-7, is KAGVTQTPRYLIKTRGQQVTLSCSPISGHRSVSWYQQTPGQGLQFLFEYFSETQRNKGNFPGRFSGRQFSNSRSEMNVSTLELGDSALYLCASHAPGSEQYFGPGTRLTVT.

The chain couples TRBV28 to TRBJ2-3; 11 positions agree with TRBD2. Trimming took 6 bases from V and 5 from J; bases not matched to a gene: 4. CDR3 size: 14 residues. Germline assignment: CDR1 MDHEN and CDR2 SYDVKM. CDR3 DNA sequence: TGTGCCAGCAGACTAGCGGGGGCGGGAGATACGCAGTATTTT. It yields the protein CASRLAGAGDTQYF.

The CDR3 protein is CASSLAPSGGSDTQYF. The CDR3 nucleotides are TGTGCCAGCAGCTTGGCCCCTAGCGGGGGATCAGATACGCAGTATTTT. The genes are TRBV5-4 and TRBJ2-3; TRBD2 matches at 10 bases. The CDR3 loop spans 16 amino acids. Germline-derived CDR1 and CDR2 are SGHNT and YYREEE (reference sequence). The V segment lost 0 bases and the J segment 4 bases; nucleotides outside the gene matches: 5.

This clone showed up just once. The chain couples TRBV30 to TRBJ1-2; tentative D call: TRBD1 (6 bases). Between the trimmed V and J ends, which lost 0 bases and 4 bases, there was a span of 12 bases. The CDR3 has 14 residues. Per germline, CDR1 GTSNPN and CDR2 SVGIG (reference sequence). In DNA, the CDR3 is TGTGCCTGGAGTGTGTACAGGGTTGGCTATGGCTACACCTTC. Translated: CAWSVYRVGYGYTF. The entire variable domain, with the rest obtained from reference TRBV30 and TRBJ1-2, is as follows: SQTIHQWPATLVQPVGSPLSLECTVEGTSNPNLYWYRQAAGRGLQLLFYSVGIGQISSEVPQNLSASRPQDRQFILSSKKLLLSDSGFYLCAWSVYRVGYGYTFGSGTRLTVV.

V gene TRBV18 combines with J gene TRBJ2-2; TRBD2 might be the D (6 bases). V shed 4 bases and J shed 6 bases, with 15 bases lying between them. Germline CDR1 and CDR2: KGHSH and LQKENI. CDR3 length: 15 amino acids. CDR3 protein: CASSHLEGLPGELFF. CDR3 sequence (DNA): TGTGCCAGCTCACACCTAGAGGGACTCCCCGGGGAGCTGTTTTTT.

The chain recombines TRBV27 with TRBJ2-3; 8 bases align to TRBD2. This CDR3 is 17 amino acids long. Germline V gene sequence: CDR1 MNHEY, CDR2 SMNVEV (reference sequence). After removal of 4 bases from V and 3 bases from J, the junction contained 12 bases not matched to a gene. The CDR3 is CASSSSGGPRRTDTQYF. The CDR3 coding sequence is TGTGCCAGCAGTTCCTCGGGGGGGCCGAGAAGAACAGATACGCAGTATTTT.

This clone appeared a single time. This chain connects TRBV30 to TRBJ2-1; D is perhaps TRBD1 (6 bases). The CDR3 runs 16 residues. In germline, CDR1 is GTSNPN, CDR2 SVGIG (reference sequence). The germline V and J ends were trimmed by 1 base and 1 base, with 14 bases remaining between them. The CDR3 here is CAWSGLRGKSYNEQFF. CDR3 DNA sequence: TGTGCCTGGAGTGGTTTAAGGGGGAAGTCCTACAATGAGCAGTTCTTC.

The chain has TRBV6-5 and TRBJ1-1, with 7 bases that match TRBD1. Germline-derived CDR1 and CDR2 are MNHEY and SVGAGI. The junction had 7 bases not matched to a gene; V was cut back by 2 bases and J by 7 bases. The CDR3 spans 14 residues. The CDR3 reads CASSYDRASYEAFF. In DNA form, the CDR3 reads TGTGCCAGCAGTTACGACAGGGCCTCCTATGAAGCTTTCTTT.

The V gene is TRBV10-2, the J gene TRBJ2-1; 7 nucleotides agree with TRBD2. V lost 6 bases to trimming and J lost 0 bases; unmatched junction nucleotides: 8. Germline V lookup: CDR1 WSHSY, CDR2 SAAADI. The CDR3 has 16 residues. CDR3 DNA sequence: TGCGCCAGCAGGGTAGCGGGTCCGCTCTCCTACAATGAGCAGTTCTTC. It codes for CASRVAGPLSYNEQFF.

The chain links TRBV5-5 to TRBJ2-7, with D maybe TRBD1 (6 bases). Germline lookup yields CDR1 SGHKS and CDR2 YYEKEE (reference sequence). This CDR3 is built from 15 residues. Trimming took 0 bases from V and 5 from J, leaving 15 bases between them. The CDR3 coding sequence is TGTGCCAGCAGCTTGGAGGTTTCAGGGGCCAACGAGCAGTACTTC. Protein: CASSLEVSGANEQYF.

The J gene is TRBJ1-4, the V gene TRBV9, with a possible D match to TRBD1 (6 bases). CDR3 length: 14 residues. Germline V gives CDR1 SGDLS, CDR2 YYNGEE. V was cut by 5 bases and J by 1 base, with 9 bases left in between. CDR3 nucleotides: TGTGCCAGCAGTCCAGGGGTAACTAATGAAAAACTGTTTTTT. Translating gives CASSPGVTNEKLFF.

V is TRBV7-6 and J is TRBJ2-6; TRBD1 matches at 7 bases. This CDR3 region has 16 residues. Germline CDR1 and CDR2: SGHVS and FNYEAQ. Losses at the gene ends were 2 bases for V and 2 bases for J; bases not matched to a gene: 3. The CDR3 DNA follows: TGTGCCAGCAGCTTAATGACAGGGACTGGGGCCAACGTCCTGACTTTC. Protein product: CASSLMTGTGANVLTF.

V usage is TRBV10-1 and J usage is TRBJ2-7, with D possibly matching TRBD2 (6 bases). Germline assignment: CDR1 WNHNN and CDR2 SYGVQD (reference sequence). The germline V and J ends were trimmed by 10 bases and 4 bases, with 11 bases remaining between them. The CDR3 loop spans 11 amino acids. The DNA of the CDR3 is TGCGCCACTTCTCGGGGGTACGAGCAGTACTTC. Protein: CATSRGYEQYF.

In its sample, this clone was seen once. The chain joins TRBV30 to TRBJ1-4; D uncertain. V lost 0 bases and J 7 bases, leaving 6 bases between the germline ends. Germline loops: CDR1 GTSNPN, CDR2 SVGIG (reference sequence). CDR3 length: 12 amino acids. CDR3 loop: CAWSVHPEKLFF. CDR3 nucleotides: TGTGCCTGGAGTGTACACCCTGAAAAACTGTTTTTT.

The V gene is TRBV28, the J gene TRBJ1-5; D unclear. The ends were cut back, 2 bases at V and 7 bases at J, with 6 bases in the middle. The CDR3 sequence is 12 residues long. Per germline, CDR1 MDHEN and CDR2 SYDVKM. CDR3 protein: CASSLRAQPQHF. CDR3 DNA: TGTGCCAGCAGTTTAAGGGCACAGCCCCAGCATTTT. Filled out from reference TRBV28 and TRBJ1-5, the complete variable domain reads DVKVTQSSRYLVKRTGEKVFLECVQDMDHENMFWYRQDPGLGLRLIYFSYDVKMKEKGDIPEGYSVSREKKERFSLILESASTNQTSMYLCASSLRAQPQHFGDGTRLSIL.

The gene calls are TRBV15 and TRBJ1-6; tentatively, D is TRBD1 (6 bases). Germline V gives CDR1 LNHNV, CDR2 YYDKDF (reference sequence). Trimming cost V 0 bases and J 8 bases, with 20 bases left between them. The CDR3 length is 18 residues. The CDR3 DNA reads TGTGCCACCAGCAGAGATTCTCGCCCTCAGGGGATGGATTCACCCCTCCACTTT. Protein product: CATSRDSRPQGMDSPLHF.

This chain connects TRBV5-6 to TRBJ2-1; tentative D call: TRBD2 (5 bases). The CDR3 consists of 14 residues. V lost 4 bases and J lost 3, with 11 bases in between. Germline V lookup: CDR1 SGHDT, CDR2 YYEEEE. CDR3 nucleotides: TGTGCCAGCAGCACGGACTTGAACTACAATGAGCAGTTCTTC. It encodes CASSTDLNYNEQFF.

By its share, this clone is medium-sized (0.01 to 0.1%). The chain links TRBV7-9 to TRBJ1-1, with D hard to call. The germline V gene has CDR1 SEHNR and CDR2 FQNEAQ (reference sequence). CDR3 length: 13 residues. V shed 1 base and J shed 5 bases, with 8 bases lying between them. CDR3 nucleotides: TGTGCCAGCAGCTTAGTAGCTCGGACTGAAGCTTTCTTT. Its protein is CASSLVARTEAFF.

The sample holds a few counts of this clone. The V and J genes are TRBV13 and TRBJ2-1, with D uncertain. In germline, CDR1 is PRHDT, CDR2 FYEKMQ (reference sequence). Trimming shortened V by 2 bases and J by 2 bases, and 10 bases separated the two germline ends. The CDR3 is 15 amino acids. The DNA of the CDR3 is TGTGCCAGCAGCTTAACCTTGGCCCCCTACAATGAGCAGTTCTTC. Amino acid sequence: CASSLTLAPYNEQFF. Based on the CDR3 plus reference TRBV13 and TRBJ2-1, the full variable domain is AAGVIQSPRHLIKEKRETATLKCYPIPRHDTVYWYQQGPGQDPQFLISFYEKMQSDKGSIPDRFSAQQFSDYHSELNMSSLELGDSALYFCASSLTLAPYNEQFFGPGTRLTVL.

This chain joins TRBV11-3 and TRBJ2-3; D is unresolved. Germline lookup yields CDR1 SGHNT and CDR2 YENEEA. The germline V and J ends were trimmed by 2 bases and 0 bases, with 0 bases remaining between them. This CDR3 has 12 residues. The CDR3 here is CASSLSTDTQYF. The CDR3 nucleotides read TGTGCCAGCAGCTTAAGCACAGATACGCAGTATTTT.

The chain is built from TRBV6-6 and TRBJ1-4; possibly TRBD1 for D (6 bases). The V gene lost 4 bases and the J gene lost 3 bases, with 9 bases spanning the gap. Germline V gene lookup returns CDR1 MNHNY and CDR2 SVGAGI (reference sequence). The CDR3 totals 14 residues. For the CDR3, the DNA is TGTGCCAGCAGTTTCAGGGGAGCTAATGAAAAACTGTTTTTT. The encoded protein is CASSFRGANEKLFF.

The J gene is TRBJ2-1, the V gene TRBV5-1; the match to TRBD2 covers 10 bases. CDR3 length: 17 residues. CDR1 and CDR2 (germline): SGHRS, YFSETQ. Germline trimming cut 0 bases from V and 0 bases from J; bases unmatched to any gene: 3. CDR3 loop: CASSLELAGSSYNEQFF. The CDR3 DNA sequence: TGCGCCAGCAGCTTGGAACTAGCGGGAAGCTCCTACAATGAGCAGTTCTTC.

The chain recombines TRBV7-9 with TRBJ1-1, with D perhaps TRBD1 (6 bases). The CDR3 totals 14 residues. From germline, CDR1 is SEHNR and CDR2 FQNEAQ (reference sequence). Trimming removed 5 bases at V and 2 bases at J, with 12 bases between. The DNA of the CDR3 is TGTGCCAGCAGCCCCTGGGGGCTAAACACTGAAGCTTTCTTT. This encodes CASSPWGLNTEAFF.

The sample holds a few counts of this clone. The V gene is TRBV6-6, the J gene TRBJ1-1; D call uncertain. Germline CDR1 and CDR2: MNHNY and SVGAGI (reference sequence). CDR3 length: 15 residues. The V gene lost 4 bases and the J gene lost 10 bases, with 22 bases spanning the gap. CDR3 region: CASSSLLGFTVGAFF. Written as DNA, the CDR3 is TGTGCCAGCAGTTCTCTACTGGGATTTACCGTCGGAGCTTTCTTT.

The V and J genes are TRBV27 and TRBJ1-4; D gene unclear. V lost 2 bases and J 5 bases, leaving 9 bases between the germline ends. The germline CDR1 and CDR2 sequences are MNHEY and SMNVEV (reference sequence). The CDR3 has 14 residues. This chain's CDR3 is CASSLRSFNEKLFF. Here the CDR3 DNA reads TGTGCCAGCAGTTTAAGGTCATTCAATGAAAAACTGTTTTTT.

This clone was seen more than once but under ten times. V gene TRBV27 combines with J gene TRBJ2-7; 11 bases map to TRBD1. This CDR3 spans 15 amino acids. Trimming took 7 bases from V and 4 from J; bases not matched to a gene: 9. Per the germline V gene, CDR1 is MNHEY and CDR2 is SMNVEV (reference sequence). Written as DNA, the CDR3 is TGTGCCAGCAAACCTCGGACAGGGGGCATTTACGAGCAGTACTTC. Protein: CASKPRTGGIYEQYF.

The V gene is TRBV2, the J gene TRBJ1-4; D remains unclear. Germline CDR1 is SNHLY and CDR2 is FYNNEI. V shed 2 bases and J shed 5 bases, with 9 bases lying between them. The CDR3 has 14 amino acids. The CDR3: CASSEITANEKLFF. CDR3 DNA sequence: TGTGCCAGCAGTGAAATAACAGCAAATGAAAAACTGTTTTTT.

The chain has TRBV2 and TRBJ1-1, with D tentatively TRBD1 (5 bases). The CDR3 is 15 residues long. CDR1 and CDR2 (germline): SNHLY, FYNNEI. The V end lost 11 bases, the J end lost 1 base, and 20 bases lay between the germline ends. CDR3 protein: CAGRAGTLENTEAFF. The CDR3 DNA follows: TGTGCCGGCCGAGCCGGGACCTTGGAGAACACTGAAGCTTTCTTT.